The 17 T cell receptor beta chains presented below share a single source sample, sequenced in a study of T-cell reconstitution after alpha-beta-depleted transplantation in children. Preparation of the TCRbeta library used unique molecular identifiers. In TCRdb, the PCR reads were re-called with MiXCR into one record per CDR3 protein. The sample lists about 830,000 distinct CDR3 sequences; around 17% were seen once. Sequenced material: PBMCs, mostly from graft donor cells, taken 360 days after TCRalphabeta/CD19-depleted stem cell transplant. These TCRs come from a male patient aged 5 to 17 who had a stem cell transplant for acute lymphoblastic leukemia, so the T cells may come from the graft donor.

The chain is built from TRBV20-1 and TRBJ2-2, with 12 bases matching TRBD2. From germline, CDR1 is DFQATT and CDR2 SNEGSKA (reference sequence). This CDR3 region has 17 residues. The V segment lost 0 bases and the J segment 7 bases; nucleotides outside the gene matches: 9. CDR3 loop: CSAREWTSGKISGELFF. The CDR3 DNA is TGCAGTGCTAGAGAATGGACTAGCGGGAAGATTAGCGGGGAGCTGTTTTTT.

The chain carries TRBV7-6 and TRBJ2-1, with TRBD1 identical over 8 bases. The CDR3 extends over 18 amino acids. CDR1 and CDR2 from the germline V gene are SGHVS and FNYEAQ. Trimming cost V 2 bases and J 1 base; bases outside gene matches: 10. The CDR3 here is CASSLPPGQGLSYNEQFF. CDR3 bases: TGTGCCAGCAGCTTACCACCTGGACAGGGCCTATCCTACAATGAGCAGTTCTTC.

This clonotype came up a few times. The rearrangement links TRBV2 to TRBJ2-3, with 14 bases aligning to TRBD2. V shed 2 bases, J shed 5 bases, and the junction held 9 bases outside the gene matches. CDR1 is SNHLY and CDR2 is FYNNEI in the germline V gene. The CDR3 is 18 amino acids. In DNA, the CDR3 is TGTGCCAGCAGTGAACCCCGGGGACTAGCGGGAGACAGAGATACGCAGTATTTT. This gives the protein CASSEPRGLAGDRDTQYF.

This clonotype was counted many times. The chain employs TRBV27 and TRBJ2-7; D unclear. This CDR3 comprises 13 residues. The germline V and J ends were trimmed by 3 bases and 0 bases, with 6 bases remaining between them. Germline CDR1 reads MNHEY; CDR2 reads SMNVEV (reference sequence). The CDR3 spells CASSFRSSYEQYF. For the CDR3, the DNA is TGTGCCAGCAGTTTTCGGAGCTCCTACGAGCAGTACTTC.

The chain has TRBV29-1 and TRBJ1-1, with D unresolved. The CDR3 extends over 12 amino acids. Germline V gene sequence: CDR1 SQVTM, CDR2 ANQGSEA. V dropped 4 bases and J dropped 1 base, with 7 bases sitting between them. The CDR3 loop reads CSVGLTNTEAFF. CDR3 sequence (DNA): TGCAGCGTTGGACTGACGAACACTGAAGCTTTCTTT.

The chain joins TRBV20-1 to TRBJ2-3; D is ambiguous. Germline loops: CDR1 DFQATT, CDR2 SNEGSKA (reference sequence). V was cut by 3 bases and J by 1 base, with 17 bases left in between. This CDR3 is 16 amino acids long. The CDR3 loop reads CSAREPLRLGTDTQYF. In DNA form, the CDR3 reads TGCAGTGCTAGGGAACCACTCCGTCTCGGCACAGATACGCAGTATTTT.

The J gene is TRBJ2-3, the V gene TRBV24-1; the D gene could be TRBD1 or TRBD2 (5 bases each). Germline V gene lookup returns CDR1 KGHDR and CDR2 SFDVKD. With 0 bases removed from V and 0 bases from J, the gap between germline ends came to 9 bases. The CDR3 consists of 16 residues. The CDR3 spells CATSDLRGASTDTQYF. For the CDR3, the DNA is TGTGCCACCAGTGATTTGCGGGGCGCTAGCACAGATACGCAGTATTTT.

This clonotype was counted between two and nine times. The chain links TRBV3-1 to TRBJ1-5, with unresolved D. CDR1 is LGHDT and CDR2 is YNNKEL in the germline V gene (reference sequence). Trimming took off 1 base at V and 6 bases at J, with 10 bases between the two ends. This CDR3 is built from 14 residues. The CDR3 sequence is CASSQGRVAQPQHF. Here the CDR3 DNA reads TGTGCCAGCAGCCAAGGAAGGGTTGCTCAGCCCCAGCATTTT.

This clonotype showed up just a few times. The rearrangement joins TRBV7-6 to TRBJ2-2; D may be TRBD2 (5 bases). The CDR3 extends over 17 amino acids. Germline V gene lookup returns CDR1 SGHVS and CDR2 FNYEAQ. The V and J ends lost 0 bases and 6 bases respectively, with 17 bases between them. The CDR3 DNA is TGTGCCAGCAGCTTAGCCCCCAGTGGTAGCGCCCCCGGGGAGCTGTTTTTT. Translating it yields CASSLAPSGSAPGELFF.

V usage is TRBV3-1 and J usage is TRBJ1-3; maybe TRBD1 (5 bases). From germline, CDR1 is LGHDT and CDR2 YNNKEL (reference sequence). Trimming shortened V by 3 bases and J by 4 bases, and 10 bases separated the two germline ends. The CDR3 consists of 14 residues. The CDR3 protein is CASSQGLGGNTIYF. In DNA, the CDR3 is TGTGCCAGCAGCCAGGGACTTGGAGGAAACACCATATATTTT.

The sample holds many counts of this clonotype. The chain uses TRBV11-2 and TRBJ1-5, with D possibly being TRBD1 (5 bases). V was pared by 4 bases and J by 4 bases, with 17 bases between. The CDR3 is made up of 16 amino acids. Germline-derived CDR1 and CDR2 are SGHAT and FQNNGV. The CDR3 DNA reads as TGTGCCAGCAGCTCACCCCAGGGAGTTTGGAATCAGCCCCAGCATTTT. Amino acid sequence: CASSSPQGVWNQPQHF.

This clonotype was counted at least ten times. The chain joins TRBV10-2 to TRBJ2-1; 13 bases are shared with TRBD2. The junction had 0 bases not matched to a gene; V was cut back by 3 bases and J by 4 bases. This CDR3 contains 15 residues. Germline CDR1 and CDR2: WSHSY and SAAADI. CDR3 in DNA: TGCGCCAGCAGTGAACTAGCGGGAGGGTACAATGAGCAGTTCTTC. Residues: CASSELAGGYNEQFF.

This clonotype was seen a few times. This rearrangement joins TRBV6-5 to TRBJ2-1; TRBD1 is a possible D gene (6 bases). The CDR3 is 14 amino acids. Trimming pared 4 bases from V and 8 bases from J, leaving 15 bases between. Looked up from germline, CDR1 is MNHEY and CDR2 is SVGAGI. Written as DNA, the CDR3 is TGTGCCAGCAGTTCCGCATTGGGGGCGTATGAGCAGTTCTTC. It codes for CASSSALGAYEQFF.

In its sample, this clonotype was seen a few times. V and J are TRBV2 and TRBJ2-7; D might be TRBD1 (5 bases). This CDR3 contains 14 residues. The germline CDR1 and CDR2 sequences are SNHLY and FYNNEI. Deletions cut 2 bases from V and 2 bases from J, with 10 bases between. The CDR3 loop is CASSEPGLTYEQYF. CDR3 nucleotide sequence: TGTGCCAGCAGTGAACCAGGGCTCACCTACGAGCAGTACTTC.

This chain joins TRBV5-1 and TRBJ2-7, with TRBD1 matching 7 bases. The CDR3 length is 13 residues. J gave up 9 bases and V 0 bases, and 6 bases lay outside the gene matches. Germline assignment: CDR1 SGHRS and CDR2 YFSETQ. The CDR3 sequence is CASSLEQGMRQYF. The CDR3 DNA reads as TGCGCCAGCAGCTTGGAACAGGGGATGAGGCAGTACTTC.

V and J are TRBV27 and TRBJ2-7; TRBD2 might be the D (6 bases). CDR1 and CDR2 (germline): MNHEY, SMNVEV (reference sequence). The CDR3 has 16 residues. V was pared by 3 bases and J by 4 bases, with 19 bases between. The CDR3 reads CASSFHTSYSGYEQYF. The CDR3 DNA reads as TGTGCCAGCAGTTTCCATACTAGCTACTCCGGATACGAGCAGTACTTC.

The table lists this clonotype with many counts. This sequence joins TRBV5-1 and TRBJ1-2; 8 nucleotides match TRBD1. CDR1 is SGHRS, CDR2 YFSETQ, per germline. Trimming cost V 1 base and J 5 bases; bases outside gene matches: 4. The CDR3 is 14 amino acids. CDR3 region: CASSLTGGYYGYTF. CDR3 DNA: TGCGCCAGCAGCTTGACAGGGGGTTATTATGGCTACACCTTC.